Listed below are T cell receptor beta chains from one sample, sequenced in a study of blood T cell repertoires in COVID-19. Only in-frame clones appear in the TCRdb table, and some are missing; sequencing was by immunoSEQ multiplex PCR. The table includes 200,000 or so clones, about 87% detected once. The sample comprised PBMCs or T cells enriched from blood (not recorded which). The receptors stem from a woman between 25 and 40 years old who had been exposed to COVID-19. Each CDR3 is given with its conserved first and last residue. D genes are given only for firm matches. The size of a clone is reported for some rows only, either as once, few or many, or as a class for expanded clones.

TRBV2	.	TRBJ1-2	TRBD1	TGTGCCAGCAGTTTACAGGGGTACTATGGCTACACCTTC	CASSLQGYYGYTF
TRBV6-5	.	TRBJ2-2	TRBD1	TGTGCCAGCAGATCGACAGGGGCGAACACCGGGGAGCTGTTTTTT	CASRSTGANTGELFF
TRBV5-1	.	TRBJ1-1	.	TGCGCCAGCAGCGTAGACAGCTTGAACACTGAAGCTTTCTTT	CASSVDSLNTEAFF
TRBV7-9	once	TRBJ1-6	.	TGTGCCAGCAGCCCAGGACGGGATAGTTCACCCCTCCACTTT	CASSPGRDSSPLHF
TRBV4-1	.	TRBJ2-7	.	TGCGCCAGCAGCCTTCGACAGCAGGAAGTGCACGAGCAGTACTTC	CASSLRQQEVHEQYF
TRBV10-3	.	TRBJ1-1	.	TGTGCCATCAGTGCCGGGAGGGCGACTGAAGCTTTCTTT	CAISAGRATEAFF
TRBV28	.	TRBJ1-3	TRBD1	TGTGCCAGCCGATCGGGAAGGGGGCAGTCTGGAAACACCATATATTTT	CASRSGRGQSGNTIYF
TRBV6-5	.	TRBJ2-7	TRBD1	TGTGCCAGCACGGGACAGATTTACGAGCAGTACTTC	CASTGQIYEQYF
TRBV6-5	.	TRBJ2-1	TRBD1	TGTGCCAGCAGTTATGGTCCCGGACAGGACTTGAATGAGCAGTTCTTC	CASSYGPGQDLNEQFF
TRBV6-1	.	TRBJ1-3	.	TGTGCCAGCAGTGAAGCTGCCCCAGGCTCTGGAAACACCATATATTTT	CASSEAAPGSGNTIYF
TRBV9	.	TRBJ1-2	.	TGTGCCAGCGGTCAGGTGGGGGCGCATGGCTACACCTTC	CASGQVGAHGYTF
TRBV6-2/TRBV6-3	.	TRBJ2-1	TRBD2	TGTGCCAGCAGTCTAGCGGGAGGGGACAATGAGCAGTTCTTC	CASSLAGGDNEQFF
TRBV25-1	.	TRBJ2-1	.	TGTGCCAGCAGTGAACAAGCGGTTGCAAATGAGCAGTTCTTC	CASSEQAVANEQFF
TRBV5-4	once	TRBJ1-6	.	TGTGCCAGCAGCCTACAGGAGAATTCACCCCTCCACTTT	CASSLQENSPLHF
TRBV10-1	.	TRBJ2-1	TRBD1	TGCGCCAGCAGTTCCGGGACAGGGGGCCGCGAGCAGTTCTTC	CASSSGTGGREQFF
TRBV5-1	.	TRBJ2-5	TRBD1	TGCGCCAGCAGCTTGAGCCAGGGGGCGCAAGAGACCCAGTACTTC	CASSLSQGAQETQYF
TRBV6-1	.	TRBJ2-5	TRBD1	TGTGCCAGCAGTGATGGACAGGGAAACGAAGAGACCCAGTACTTC	CASSDGQGNEETQYF
TRBV12-3/TRBV12-4	.	TRBJ1-5	.	TGTGCCAGCAGTTGGAGGGATCAGCCCCAGCATTTT	CASSWRDQPQHF
TRBV23-1	.	TRBJ2-5	TRBD2	TGCGCCAGCGGTACTAGCGCCCAAGAGACCCAGTACTTC	CASGTSAQETQYF
TRBV30	.	TRBJ2-7	TRBD1	TGTGCCTGGAGCGGAACCGATCCGGGACAGGTTTACTACGAGCAGTACTTC	CAWSGTDPGQVYYEQYF
TRBV27	.	TRBJ1-2	.	TGTGCCAGCAGGGAAACCGTCGGGGGTCCCAACTATGGCTACACCTTC	CASRETVGGPNYGYTF
TRBV12-3/TRBV12-4	.	TRBJ2-3	.	TGTGCCAGCAGTTTCCATTCAGATACGCAGTATTTT	CASSFHSDTQYF
TRBV19	.	TRBJ1-2	.	TGTGCCAGTCGGGGGGAATTACTCCATGGCTACACCTTC	CASRGELLHGYTF
TRBV10-3	.	TRBJ1-1	.	TGTGCCGCTGCATATTCGGGCACTGAAGCTTTCTTT	CAAAYSGTEAFF
TRBV20-1	few	TRBJ1-1	.	TGCAGTGCTAGTTCAGGTACCATGAACACTGAAGCTTTCTTT	CSASSGTMNTEAFF
TRBV28	.	TRBJ2-3	TRBD2	TGTGCCAGCAGTTTTCCAGCGGGAGGGAACACAGATACGCAGTATTTT	CASSFPAGGNTDTQYF
TRBV3-1/TRBV3-2	.	TRBJ1-5	.	TGTGCCAGCAGCCAAGATCCTGGCAGCAATCAGCCCCAGCATTTT	CASSQDPGSNQPQHF
TRBV7-9	few	TRBJ2-1	TRBD2	TGTGCCAGCAGCCTAGGGGAGCGGGAGCGAGGGAATGAGCAGTTCTTC	CASSLGERERGNEQFF
TRBV5-4	.	TRBJ2-2	.	TGTGCCAGCAGCTGGGAGTTGGCAGGAACCGGGGAGCTGTTTTTT	CASSWELAGTGELFF